This T cell receptor (beta chain) was captured by sequencing in a study of technical replicates of blood from several donors. TCRdb's table, derived via immunoSEQ multiplex PCR, lists solely in-frame clones and lacks some. The table records 76,000 or so clones, about 86% of them present only once. The germline gives CDR1 PRHDT, CDR2 FYEKMQ (reference sequence). This CDR3 spans 15 amino acids. V lost 4 bases, J lost 4 bases, and 2 bases stayed unmatched. The TCR comes from a human donor in good health. Some clones in this sample may be carry-over from other donors' samples. The chain recombines TRBV13 with TRBJ1-6; 9 positions match TRBD1. Material: PBMCs. The chain's CDR3 is CASSWGTGYNSPLHF. In DNA, the CDR3 is TGTGCCAGCAGCTGGGGGACAGGGTATAATTCACCCCTCCACTTT.